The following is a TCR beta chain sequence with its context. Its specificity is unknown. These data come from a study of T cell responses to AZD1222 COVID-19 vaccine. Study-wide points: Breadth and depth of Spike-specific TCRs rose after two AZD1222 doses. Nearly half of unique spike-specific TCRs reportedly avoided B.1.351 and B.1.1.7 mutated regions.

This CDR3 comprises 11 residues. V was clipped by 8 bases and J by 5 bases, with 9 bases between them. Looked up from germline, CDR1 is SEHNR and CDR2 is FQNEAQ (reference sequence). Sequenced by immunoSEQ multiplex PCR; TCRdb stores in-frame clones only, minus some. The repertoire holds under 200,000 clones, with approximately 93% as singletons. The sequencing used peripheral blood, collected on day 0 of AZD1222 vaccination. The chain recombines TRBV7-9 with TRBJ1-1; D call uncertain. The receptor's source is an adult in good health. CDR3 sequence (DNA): TGTGCCAGCCGCCGGGGTACTGAAGCTTTCTTT. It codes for CASRRGTEAFF.